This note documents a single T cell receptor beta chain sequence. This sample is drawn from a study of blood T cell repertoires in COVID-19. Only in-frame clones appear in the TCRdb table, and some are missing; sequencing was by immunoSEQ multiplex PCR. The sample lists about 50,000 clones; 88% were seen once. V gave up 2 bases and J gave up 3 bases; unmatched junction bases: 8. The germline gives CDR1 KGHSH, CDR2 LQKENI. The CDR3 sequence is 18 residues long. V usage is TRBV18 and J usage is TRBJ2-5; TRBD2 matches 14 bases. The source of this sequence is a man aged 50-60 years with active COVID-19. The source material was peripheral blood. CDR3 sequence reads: CASSPGLGLAGAKETQYF. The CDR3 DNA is TGTGCCAGCTCACCAGGACTGGGACTAGCGGGGGCTAAAGAGACCCAGTACTTC.